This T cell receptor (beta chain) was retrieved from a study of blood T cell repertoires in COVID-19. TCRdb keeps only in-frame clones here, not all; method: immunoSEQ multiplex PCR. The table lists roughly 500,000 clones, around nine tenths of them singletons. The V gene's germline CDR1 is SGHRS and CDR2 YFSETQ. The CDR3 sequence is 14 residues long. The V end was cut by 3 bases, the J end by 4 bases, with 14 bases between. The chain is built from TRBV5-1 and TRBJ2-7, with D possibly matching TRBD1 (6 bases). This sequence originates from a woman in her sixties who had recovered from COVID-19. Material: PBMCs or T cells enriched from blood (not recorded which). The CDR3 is CASSSGITGYEQYF. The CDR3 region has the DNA TGCGCCAGCAGCTCCGGCATAACAGGGTACGAGCAGTACTTC.